This T cell receptor beta chain was found in a study of tumor-infiltrating lymphocytes in localized non-small cell lung cancer. Here immunoSEQ multiplex PCR was the method, and the copy in TCRdb shows in-frame clones only, minus some. The sample has roughly 16,000 clones; more than 60% are singletons. Trimming cost V 0 bases and J 8 bases, with 20 bases left between them. The CDR3 runs to 17 residues. CDR1 and CDR2 (germline): SGDLS, YYNGEE. Specimen: lung tumor tissue. V is TRBV9 and J is TRBJ1-4; tentative D call: TRBD1 (6 bases). The origin of this receptor is a human donor with non-small cell lung cancer. Written as DNA, the CDR3 is TGTGCCAGCAGCGTAGGAGTTGGGGGCCCTTCTTGGGAAAAACTGTTTTTT. This sequence encodes CASSVGVGGPSWEKLFF.